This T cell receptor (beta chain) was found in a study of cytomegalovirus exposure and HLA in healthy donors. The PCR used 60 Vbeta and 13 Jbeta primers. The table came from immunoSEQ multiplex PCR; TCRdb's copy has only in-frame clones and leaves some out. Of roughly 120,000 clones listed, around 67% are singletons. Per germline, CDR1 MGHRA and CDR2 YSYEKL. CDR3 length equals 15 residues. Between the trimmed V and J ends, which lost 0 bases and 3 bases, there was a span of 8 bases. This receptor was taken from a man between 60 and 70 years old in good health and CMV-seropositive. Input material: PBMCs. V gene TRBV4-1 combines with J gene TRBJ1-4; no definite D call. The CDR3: CASSQEAGANEKLFF. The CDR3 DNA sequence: TGCGCCAGCAGCCAAGAAGCCGGGGCTAATGAAAAACTGTTTTTT.